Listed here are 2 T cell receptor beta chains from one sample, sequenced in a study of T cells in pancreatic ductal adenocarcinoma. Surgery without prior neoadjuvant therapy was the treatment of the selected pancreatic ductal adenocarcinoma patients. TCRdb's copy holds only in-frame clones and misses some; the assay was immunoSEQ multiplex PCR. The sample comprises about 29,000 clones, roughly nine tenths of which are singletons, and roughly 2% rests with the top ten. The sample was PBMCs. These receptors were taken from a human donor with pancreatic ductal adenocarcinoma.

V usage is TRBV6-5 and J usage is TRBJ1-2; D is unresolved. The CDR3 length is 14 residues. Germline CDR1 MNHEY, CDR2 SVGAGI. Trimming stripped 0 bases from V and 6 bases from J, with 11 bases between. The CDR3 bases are TGTGCCAGCAGTTACTCGAAGGGTTCAGATGGCTACACCTTC. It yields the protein CASSYSKGSDGYTF.

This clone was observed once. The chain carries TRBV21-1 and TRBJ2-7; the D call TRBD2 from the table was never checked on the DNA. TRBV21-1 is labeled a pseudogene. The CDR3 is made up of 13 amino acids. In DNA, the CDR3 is TGTGCCAGCAGCAGAATAGACTCCTACGAGCAGTACTTC. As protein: CASSRIDSYEQYF.